The clone carrying this T cell receptor (beta chain) was counted only a few times. This sample was taken from a study of T-cell memory formation after mild COVID-19. One entry per CDR3 protein, called by TCRdb with MiXCR from the 5' RACE reads. The sample lists 300,000 to 350,000 distinct CDR3 sequences; approximately 14% were seen once. V dropped 2 bases and J dropped 3 bases, with 13 bases sitting between them. Germline CDR1 KGHSH, CDR2 LQKENI. This CDR3 comprises 15 residues. Material for sequencing was PBMCs or a T cell subset sorted from them (not recorded which). The receptor was derived from a man younger than 35 who had mild COVID-19 (a few samples of this study predate the infection). Cell type and time point are not known. V is TRBV18 and J is TRBJ1-2; D possibly corresponds to TRBD1 (5 bases). The CDR3, as DNA: TGTGCCAGCTCACCAAAGACCGGGACGGACTATGGCTACACCTTC. As protein: CASSPKTGTDYGYTF.